One sample yielded the 2 T cell receptor beta chains listed below, sequenced in a study of T cell responses to AZD1222 COVID-19 vaccine. Generated by immunoSEQ multiplex PCR, the TCRdb table keeps only in-frame clones and is missing some. The repertoire consists of about 210,000 clones, with about 95% occurring once and the leading ten covering around 1.7%. Source: peripheral blood, taken 28 days after the second dose of the MenACWY control vaccine. The receptors here all came from an adult who received the MenACWY meningococcal vaccine as a control.

The chain is built from TRBV6-1 and TRBJ2-1; TRBD1 matches at 11 bases. Germline lookup yields CDR1 MNHNS and CDR2 SASEGT. Trimming removed 3 bases from V and 8 bases from J; junction bases left unmatched: 12. This CDR3 has 17 amino acids. The CDR3 spells CASSEQPPGQGGDEQFF. In DNA, the CDR3 is TGTGCCAGCAGTGAGCAGCCCCCGGGACAGGGGGGTGATGAGCAGTTCTTC.

The rearrangement uses TRBV25-1 and TRBJ1-1, with TRBD1 as a possible D gene (6 bases). Germline-derived CDR1 and CDR2 are MGHDK and SYGVNS. The V gene lost 2 bases and the J gene lost 7 bases, with 14 bases spanning the gap. The CDR3 covers 14 residues. This CDR3 reads CASSENPGQLEAFF. The CDR3 coding sequence is TGTGCCAGCAGTGAAAATCCCGGACAGCTTGAAGCTTTCTTT.